This entry lists 8 T cell receptor beta chains sequenced from one sample in a study of vaccination and CD4 T cells after COVID-19. Treatment defined: roughly 10-day PBMC culture with coronavirus spike peptide pools or control peptides (ViraFEST assay). Their antigens are not known. At the Johns Hopkins FTIC core, DNA taken from cultured CD4+ T cells was sequenced by way of the Oncomine TCR Beta short-read assay. TCRdb fed the PCR reads into MiXCR, producing one record per CDR3 protein. The data hold roughly 20,000 distinct CDR3 sequences, with around 50% observed a single time. The sequencing sample was made of CD4+ T cells from blood, cultured in vitro. Every receptor here comes from a human donor who had recovered from COVID-19.

This chain joins TRBV6-2 or TRBV6-3 and TRBJ1-1; no reliable D call. Germline V gives CDR1 MNHEY, CDR2 SVGEGT. This CDR3 spans 13 amino acids. Trimming left V 2 bases short and J 5 bases short, with 9 bases between. This CDR3 is CASSYIQRTEAFF. The CDR3, as DNA: TGTGCCAGCAGTTACATACAGAGGACTGAAGCTTTCTTT.

The V and J genes are TRBV7-2 and TRBJ2-3; tentative D call: TRBD2 (6 bases). Germline V gene sequence: CDR1 SGHTA, CDR2 FQGNSA. Trimming left V 5 bases short and J 4 bases short, with 13 bases between. The CDR3 runs 14 residues. The CDR3 region is CASSQLASADTQYF. The CDR3 region has the DNA TGTGCCAGCAGCCAGCTAGCGAGCGCAGATACGCAGTATTTT. Drawing the rest from reference TRBV7-2 and TRBJ2-3, the complete variable domain is GAGVSQSPSNKVTEKGKDVELRCDPISGHTALYWYRQSLGQGLEFLIYFQGNSAPDKSGLPSDRFSAERTGGSVSTLTIQRTQQEDSAVYLCASSQLASADTQYFGPGTRLTVL.

The chain couples TRBV7-3 to TRBJ2-7; TRBD2 aligns across 9 bases. Germline CDR1 reads SGHTA; CDR2 reads FQGTGA. There are 14 residues in the CDR3. J lost 12 bases, V lost 5 bases, and 14 bases had no gene match. The CDR3 sequence is CASSSSPAGGNLYF. DNA of the CDR3: TGTGCCAGCAGCAGCTCCCCAGCGGGAGGAAATCTGTACTTC.

The chain links TRBV7-2 to TRBJ2-2, with D perhaps assigned TRBD1 or TRBD2 (5 bases each). The CDR3 runs to 14 residues. The ends were cut back, 3 bases at V and 5 bases at J, with 10 bases in the middle. Germline loops: CDR1 SGHTA, CDR2 FQGNSA. The DNA for the CDR3 is TGTGCCAGCAGCTTTGGGACGAGAACCGGGGAGCTGTTTTTT. Residues: CASSFGTRTGELFF.

The V and J genes are TRBV11-3 and TRBJ2-2; 7 bases line up with TRBD1. Germline CDR1 and CDR2: SGHNT and YENEEA. This CDR3 is built from 17 residues. Germline trimming cut 4 bases from V and 5 bases from J; bases unmatched to any gene: 13. This CDR3 reads CASSSQNRGMGTGELFF. The CDR3 DNA reads TGTGCCAGCAGCTCGCAAAACAGGGGAATGGGAACCGGGGAGCTGTTTTTT.

This clonotype was detected only a few times. J is TRBJ1-1 and V is TRBV6-5; D uncertain. CDR1 and CDR2 (germline): MNHEY, SVGAGI. Trimming left V 2 bases short and J 9 bases short, with 7 bases between. This CDR3 has 11 amino acids. The CDR3 region has the DNA TGTGCCAGCAGTTACGATGGACAAGCTTTCTTT. The encoded protein is CASSYDGQAFF.

This clonotype was counted only a few times. The J gene is TRBJ1-2, the V gene TRBV19; 9 bases are shared with TRBD1. Germline CDR1 is LNHDA and CDR2 is SQIVND (reference sequence). The ends lost 1 base at V and 4 bases at J; junction bases unmatched: 1. This CDR3 has 14 residues. The CDR3 loop is CASSIVTGGYGYTF. The CDR3 nucleotides are TGTGCCAGTAGTATAGTGACAGGGGGCTATGGCTACACCTTC.

The chain employs TRBV20-1 and TRBJ2-3, with no clear D. Germline V gene data show CDR1 as DFQATT and CDR2 as SNEGSKA (reference sequence). CDR3 length: 12 residues. Between the trimmed V and J ends, which lost 3 bases and 2 bases, there was a span of 6 bases. CDR3 DNA: TGCAGTGCTAGGACCCACACAGATACGCAGTATTTT. It encodes CSARTHTDTQYF.